This T cell receptor (beta chain) was sequenced in a study of blood T cell repertoires in COVID-19. Looking at the study overall: Acute and convalescent COVID-19 samples came from the United States, Italy and Spain. T cells, B-cell-depleted T cells, or PBMCs supplied cDNA or gDNA.

The ends lost 2 bases at V and 7 bases at J; junction bases unmatched: 8. The length of the CDR3 is 15 residues. The germline CDR1 and CDR2 sequences are MNHEY and SVGEGT. As originally analysed: Reference gene primer amplification in the assay estimated nucleated cell counts. Some clones are missing from TCRdb's copy, which holds only in-frame ones; the method was immunoSEQ multiplex PCR. The V and J calls and clone size come from that table; D and trimming were worked out from the DNA. This sample has 95,000 to 150,000 clones; 88% occur once, and the top ten carry approximately 8%. Material: peripheral blood. The chain has TRBV6-2 or TRBV6-3 and TRBJ2-7; 10 bases fit TRBD1. This receptor was identified in a man aged 50 to 60 with acute or convalescent COVID-19. In DNA, the CDR3 is TGTGCCAGCAGTTACGTGGGGACAGGGGCGCGGGAGCAGTACTTC. Encoded protein: CASSYVGTGAREQYF.